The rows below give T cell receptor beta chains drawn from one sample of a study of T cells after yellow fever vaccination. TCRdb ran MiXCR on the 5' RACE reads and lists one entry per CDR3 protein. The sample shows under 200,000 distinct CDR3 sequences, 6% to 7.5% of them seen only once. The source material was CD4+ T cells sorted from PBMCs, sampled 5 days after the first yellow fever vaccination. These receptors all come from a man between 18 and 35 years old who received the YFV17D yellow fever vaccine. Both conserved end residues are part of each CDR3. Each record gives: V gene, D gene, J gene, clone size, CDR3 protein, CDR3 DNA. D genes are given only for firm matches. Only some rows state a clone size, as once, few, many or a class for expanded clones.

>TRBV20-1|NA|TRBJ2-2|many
CSARAGFTGELFF
TGCAGTGCTAGGGCCGGATTCACCGGGGAGCTGTTTTTT
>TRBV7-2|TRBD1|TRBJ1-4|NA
CASSLAGTGVGEKLFF
TGTGCCAGCAGCTTAGCGGGGACAGGGGTTGGGGAAAAACTGTTTTTT
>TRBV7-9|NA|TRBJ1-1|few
CASSVRGNTEAFF
TGTGCCAGCAGCGTCAGGGGGAACACTGAAGCTTTCTTT
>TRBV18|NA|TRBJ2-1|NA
CASSPPDGNYNEQFF
TGTGCCAGCTCACCACCCGACGGAAACTACAATGAGCAGTTCTTC
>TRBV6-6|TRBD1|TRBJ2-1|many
CAVGDRGYNEQFF
TGTGCCGTGGGGGACAGGGGATACAATGAGCAGTTCTTC
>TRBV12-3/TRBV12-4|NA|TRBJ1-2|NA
CASSLGVGHQYGYTF
TGTGCCAGCAGTTTAGGTGTCGGGCACCAGTATGGCTACACCTTC
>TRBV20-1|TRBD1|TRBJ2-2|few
CSARDPGQGNTGELFF
TGCAGTGCTAGAGATCCGGGACAGGGGAACACCGGGGAGCTGTTTTTT
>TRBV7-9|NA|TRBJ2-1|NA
CASSARGSSYNEQFF
TGTGCCAGCAGCGCCCGGGGGAGCTCCTACAATGAGCAGTTCTTC
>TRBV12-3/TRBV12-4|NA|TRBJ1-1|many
CASSLARGYAHTEAFF
TGTGCCAGCAGTTTAGCTCGGGGGTACGCGCACACTGAAGCTTTCTTT
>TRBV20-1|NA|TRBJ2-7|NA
CSARGRGHLTYEQYF
TGCAGTGCTCGGGGACGGGGACATTTGACCTACGAGCAGTACTTC
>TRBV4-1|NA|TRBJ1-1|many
CASSQALWGSTEAFF
TGCGCCAGCAGCCAAGCACTTTGGGGGAGCACTGAAGCTTTCTTT
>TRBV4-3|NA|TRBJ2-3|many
CASSQGDRTTDTQYF
TGCGCCAGCAGCCAAGGGGATAGGACCACAGATACGCAGTATTTT
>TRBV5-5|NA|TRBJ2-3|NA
CASSLDAGRTDTQYF
TGTGCCAGCAGCTTGGATGCCGGCCGCACAGATACGCAGTATTTT